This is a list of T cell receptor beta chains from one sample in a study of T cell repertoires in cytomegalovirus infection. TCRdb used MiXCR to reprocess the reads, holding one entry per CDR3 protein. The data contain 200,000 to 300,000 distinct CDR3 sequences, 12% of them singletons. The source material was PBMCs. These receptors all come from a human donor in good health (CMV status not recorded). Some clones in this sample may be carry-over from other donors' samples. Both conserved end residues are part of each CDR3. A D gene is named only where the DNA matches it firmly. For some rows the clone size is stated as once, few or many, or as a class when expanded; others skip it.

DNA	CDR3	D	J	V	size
TGTGCCAGCAGCTTAGTCGGGACAGGGGGCAGGAACGAGCAGTACTTC	CASSLVGTGGRNEQYF	TRBD1	TRBJ2-7	TRBV7-2	many
TGTGCCAGTAGTCCGCGGACTTCCAACACCGGGGAGCTGTTTTTT	CASSPRTSNTGELFF	NA	TRBJ2-2	TRBV7-2	many
TGTGCCAGCAGCCTACGGTCCCAGGGCTCTGGGGCCAACGTCCTGACTTTC	CASSLRSQGSGANVLTF	NA	TRBJ2-6	TRBV11-2	NA
TGTGCCAGTAGTATCGCACCCATGAACACTGAAGCTTTCTTT	CASSIAPMNTEAFF	NA	TRBJ1-1	TRBV19	many
TGTGCCAGTAGTATTGGGACGACAGGGGGGCAGCCCCAGCATTTT	CASSIGTTGGQPQHF	TRBD1	TRBJ1-5	TRBV19	many
TGTGCCAGCAGCTTAGCTCAGCGGGAGCAGTACTTC	CASSLAQREQYF	NA	TRBJ2-7	TRBV7-2	many
TGTGCCAGCAGCTCGGACGACGGGGGTTGGTATGGCTACACCTTC	CASSSDDGGWYGYTF	NA	TRBJ1-2	TRBV5-4	NA
TGTGCCAGCAGCTTCTTAGCGGGACCCGGGGAGCTGTTTTTT	CASSFLAGPGELFF	TRBD2	TRBJ2-2	TRBV5-4	many
TGCAGCGTGACTGGACAGGTGGACACTGAAGCTTTCTTT	CSVTGQVDTEAFF	TRBD1	TRBJ1-1	TRBV29-1	many
TGTGCCAGCAGCTTGGCCGGGACTAGCGGGAGGTCCCTACAGTTCTTC	CASSLAGTSGRSLQFF	TRBD2	TRBJ2-1	TRBV5-6	few
TGTGCCAGCAGTTATGGAGGGGACTGGGATCAGCCCCAGCATTTT	CASSYGGDWDQPQHF	NA	TRBJ1-5	TRBV6-2/TRBV6-3	few
TGTGCCGGAAGGATGACGACTAATGAAAAACTGTTTTTT	CAGRMTTNEKLFF	NA	TRBJ1-4	TRBV6-2/TRBV6-3	NA
TGTGCCAGCAGCTTGGGGGACTCCACGAGTGGCTACACCTTC	CASSLGDSTSGYTF	NA	TRBJ1-2	TRBV5-6	many
TGTGCCAGCAGCTACGGGGAGGTTGTCTACGAGCAGTACTTC	CASSYGEVVYEQYF	NA	TRBJ2-7	TRBV7-2	many
TGCGCCAGCAGCGAAGGAGGACAGATGAACACTGAAGCTTTCTTT	CASSEGGQMNTEAFF	NA	TRBJ1-1	TRBV5-1	NA
TGTGCCAGCAGTGACGCCAGGGAAAACACTGAAGCTTTCTTT	CASSDARENTEAFF	NA	TRBJ1-1	TRBV6-2/TRBV6-3	NA
TGTGCCAGTAGTATAGCGGCAGACTCCTACAATGAGCAGTTCTTC	CASSIAADSYNEQFF	NA	TRBJ2-1	TRBV19	many
TGTGCCTGGAGTCCCTTTCACACCGGGGAGCTGTTTTTT	CAWSPFHTGELFF	NA	TRBJ2-2	TRBV30	few
TGTGCCAGTAGTTCCGTAGCGGGAGGCGGGGTCGGGGAGCTGTTTTTT	CASSSVAGGGVGELFF	TRBD2	TRBJ2-2	TRBV19	many
TGTGCCAGTAATTCCCAATGGGCCTACACCTTC	CASNSQWAYTF	NA	TRBJ1-2	TRBV19	many
TGTGCCAGCAGCTATGGGACGGCTGAAAAACTGTTTTTT	CASSYGTAEKLFF	NA	TRBJ1-4	TRBV2	few
TGTGCCAGCAGTTTGGGGGAGTTCGATGAGCAGTTCTTC	CASSLGEFDEQFF	NA	TRBJ2-1	TRBV12-3/TRBV12-4	many
TGTGCCAGCAGCACTCTACCGGGACAGGGGAGCACTGAAGCTTTCTTT	CASSTLPGQGSTEAFF	TRBD1	TRBJ1-1	TRBV7-3	few
TGTGCCAGCACCGATCGCCTTCCCACTGCGGAGACCCAGTACTTC	CASTDRLPTAETQYF	NA	TRBJ2-5	TRBV7-9	many
TGTGCCAGCAGACGGACAGGGGTTGACACCATATATTTT	CASRRTGVDTIYF	TRBD1	TRBJ1-3	TRBV6-5	NA
TGTGCCAGCAGCTTAATCGAAGAGCAGTTCTTC	CASSLIEEQFF	NA	TRBJ2-1	TRBV7-2	many
TGTGCCAGCAGTTACCCGACAGGGTCTGGGGCCAACGTCCTGACTTTC	CASSYPTGSGANVLTF	TRBD1	TRBJ2-6	TRBV6-1	many
TGTGCCAGCAGCCTCGACAGGGTAGTGGGCCAGCCCCAGCATTTT	CASSLDRVVGQPQHF	TRBD1	TRBJ1-5	TRBV7-2	many
TGTGCCTCTAGACAGGGATTAACTGAAGCTTTCTTT	CASRQGLTEAFF	TRBD1	TRBJ1-1	TRBV30	NA
TGCAGCGTTGTTGGCCTAGCGGGAGGAGGTGAGCAGTTCTTC	CSVVGLAGGGEQFF	TRBD2	TRBJ2-1	TRBV29-1	NA